The 20 T cell receptor beta chains below were found in one sample sequenced in a study of beta chain features in type 1 diabetes. The investigators reverse transcribed all of the isolated RNA, so they sequenced expressed TCRB transcripts. The repertoire was sequenced with immunoSEQ multiplex PCR; TCRdb's copy has only in-frame clones and lacks some. Among roughly 500,000 clones listed, 11% were seen once. The specimen sequenced was naive CD4+ T cells from blood. The receptors come from a woman younger than 30 in good health.

This clone was found a few times. The genes are TRBV5-1 and TRBJ1-4, with a tentative D call TRBD1 (5 bases). CDR1 SGHRS and CDR2 YFSETQ come from the germline V gene. There are 15 residues in the CDR3. The ends were cut back, 4 bases at V and 3 bases at J, with 13 bases in the middle. The CDR3 DNA follows: TGCGCCAGCAGCCCGACGACAGTACCTAATGAAAAACTGTTTTTT. Translating it yields CASSPTTVPNEKLFF.

The chain couples TRBV9 to TRBJ2-2, with a possible D match to TRBD1 (6 bases). V dropped 3 bases and J dropped 5 bases, with 14 bases sitting between them. Germline V gene data show CDR1 as SGDLS and CDR2 as YYNGEE. The CDR3 totals 15 residues. The CDR3 DNA reads as TGTGCCAGCAGCGCTACAGGGCATGTAACCGGGGAGCTGTTTTTT. Translated, it gives CASSATGHVTGELFF.

Details on this clone: The identical CDR3 is also encoded by other nucleotide sequences in the sample. J is TRBJ2-1 and V is TRBV5-1; TRBD2 matches 7 bases. This CDR3 has 14 residues. With 4 bases clipped from V and 4 bases from J, the junction kept 5 bases outside the gene matches. From germline, CDR1 is SGHRS and CDR2 YFSETQ. The CDR3 spells CASSPLAGYNEQFF. The CDR3 DNA reads TGCGCCAGCAGCCCTTTAGCGGGTTACAATGAGCAGTTCTTC.

This clone appeared a few times. V and J are TRBV5-1 and TRBJ2-1; perhaps TRBD1 as D (5 bases). The CDR3 length is 14 residues. V dropped 0 bases and J dropped 12 bases, with 16 bases sitting between them. CDR1 and CDR2 from the germline V gene are SGHRS and YFSETQ. CDR3 loop: CASSLVQAGLGQFF. The CDR3 DNA reads as TGCGCCAGCAGCTTGGTACAGGCCGGGTTAGGGCAGTTCTTC. Full variable domain (outside the CDR3, taken from reference TRBV5-1 and TRBJ2-1): KAGVTQTPRYLIKTRGQQVTLSCSPISGHRSVSWYQQTPGQGLQFLFEYFSETQRNKGNFPGRFSGRQFSNSRSEMNVSTLELGDSALYLCASSLVQAGLGQFFGPGTRLTVL.

CDR3 nucleotides: TGTGCCAGCAGCTTGACCGGTTCCCAAGAGACCCAGTACTTC. Amino acids: CASSLTGSQETQYF. The chain joins TRBV5-4 to TRBJ2-5, with unresolved D. Per germline, CDR1 SGHNT and CDR2 YYREEE (reference sequence). This CDR3 is built from 14 residues. V lost 1 base and J lost 1, with 8 bases in between.

A few counts support this clone. In DNA, the CDR3 is TGTGCCAGCAGCCAAGAGTGGTACCTAGCGGGAGTCCATGAGCAGTTCTTC. This sequence encodes CASSQEWYLAGVHEQFF. The V and J genes are TRBV4-2 and TRBJ2-1, with 10 bases aligning to TRBD2. The CDR3 contains 17 residues. Germline assignment: CDR1 LGHNA and CDR2 YNFKEQ. V dropped 0 bases and J dropped 8; count of bases not matched to a gene: 10.

The rearrangement links TRBV29-1 to TRBJ2-3; 9 bases match TRBD2. CDR1 and CDR2 (germline): SQVTM, ANQGSEA. This CDR3 contains 17 residues. V lost 4 bases, J lost 5 bases, and 16 bases stayed unmatched. The CDR3 DNA is TGCAGCGTTGCACCTCGGTTGCGGGAGGGCAGTGGAGATACGCAGTATTTT. Its protein is CSVAPRLREGSGDTQYF.

The chain has TRBV7-2 and TRBJ2-7; the D call may be TRBD1 or TRBD2 (5 bases each). This CDR3 region has 17 residues. Germline V gives CDR1 SGHTA, CDR2 FQGNSA. Trimming stripped 1 base from V and 4 bases from J, with 20 bases between. The CDR3 loop reads CASSLVAGALASYEQYF. DNA of the CDR3: TGTGCCAGCAGCTTAGTCGCTGGGGCGCTAGCCAGTTACGAGCAGTACTTC. Supplemented by reference TRBV7-2 and TRBJ2-7, the full variable domain reads GAGVSQSPSNKVTEKGKDVELRCDPISGHTALYWYRQSLGQGLEFLIYFQGNSAPDKSGLPSDRFSAERTGGSVSTLTIQRTQQEDSAVYLCASSLVAGALASYEQYFGPGTRLTVT.

The chain employs TRBV9 and TRBJ2-1; no clear D gene. CDR3 size: 13 residues. Germline loops: CDR1 SGDLS, CDR2 YYNGEE. With 0 bases removed from V and 7 bases from J, the gap between germline ends came to 8 bases. CDR3 nucleotide sequence: TGTGCCAGCAGCGTAGATCACGGGAATGAGCAGTTCTTC. Its translation is CASSVDHGNEQFF.

V is TRBV6-1 and J is TRBJ1-2; no clear D gene. V gave up 8 bases and J gave up 0 bases, with 10 bases separating them. Per the germline V gene, CDR1 is MNHNS and CDR2 is SASEGT. The CDR3 is 13 residues long. CDR3 DNA: TGTGCCAGCGGCGGGAAAGCTAACTATGGCTACACCTTC. Translation: CASGGKANYGYTF.

This clone has a handful of counts. A read error may be the cause here, since a much bigger clone is one base away. The chain couples TRBV9 to TRBJ2-6; 9 nucleotides align to TRBD1. The junction had 1 base not matched to a gene; V was cut back by 4 bases and J by 2 bases. The CDR3 has 15 residues. CDR1 is SGDLS and CDR2 is YYNGEE in the germline V gene. The CDR3 DNA reads TGTGCCAGCAGCCGGACAGGGGCTGGGGCCAACGTCCTGACTTTC. Its translation: CASSRTGAGANVLTF.

This clone has a handful of counts. This rearrangement joins TRBV18 to TRBJ2-5, with 7 positions matching TRBD2. Germline trimming cut 4 bases from V and 2 bases from J; bases unmatched to any gene: 4. Germline CDR1 and CDR2: KGHSH and LQKENI. CDR3 size: 14 residues. CDR3 sequence (DNA): TGTGCCAGCTCACTGAGCGGGGCACAAGAGACCCAGTACTTC. Translation gives CASSLSGAQETQYF.

This clone was counted between two and nine times. The rearrangement joins TRBV7-2 to TRBJ2-3; D might be TRBD1 or TRBD2, each matching 5 bases. Trimming pared 5 bases from V and 0 bases from J, leaving 12 bases between. Germline CDR1 and CDR2: SGHTA and FQGNSA. CDR3 length equals 15 residues. The CDR3: CASSLGVGSTDTQYF. The CDR3 DNA follows: TGTGCCAGCAGCCTGGGGGTGGGGAGCACAGATACGCAGTATTTT.

The chain carries TRBV12-5 and TRBJ2-2; TRBD1 is a possible D gene (6 bases). The CDR3 consists of 17 residues. The V end was cut by 7 bases, the J end by 0 bases, with 18 bases between. Germline V lookup: CDR1 LGHNT, CDR2 FRNRAP. Here the CDR3 reads CASALSMGHTNTGELFF. The CDR3 region has the DNA TGTGCTAGTGCCTTAAGTATGGGACATACGAACACCGGGGAGCTGTTTTTT.

This clone was detected a few times. This chain uses TRBV10-3 with TRBJ2-7; the D gene is possibly TRBD2 (6 bases). Trimming removed 4 bases at V and 1 base at J, with 8 bases between. The germline gives CDR1 ENHRY, CDR2 SYGVKD. This CDR3 has 13 residues. The CDR3 protein is CAISVAGSYEQYF. In DNA form, the CDR3 reads TGTGCCATCAGTGTCGCGGGGTCCTACGAGCAGTACTTC.

This clone was detected a few times. The chain carries TRBV28 and TRBJ2-5; D unclear. Germline CDR1 reads MDHEN; CDR2 reads SYDVKM. The CDR3 consists of 14 residues. V was shortened by 6 bases and J by 5 bases, with 16 bases between the two germline ends. CDR3 nucleotide sequence: TGTGCCAGCAGAGAAGGACGGTCACGGGAGACCCAGTACTTC. Protein: CASREGRSRETQYF.

This clone appeared a few times. The chain recombines TRBV4-3 with TRBJ1-6; D unclear. CDR1 LGHNA and CDR2 YSLEER come from the germline V gene. The CDR3 covers 14 residues. V gave up 0 bases and J gave up 7 bases, with 7 bases separating them. CDR3 sequence (DNA): TGCGCCAGCAGCCAAGATTCAGTCAATTCACCCCTCCACTTT. Translating gives CASSQDSVNSPLHF.

The chain carries TRBV18 and TRBJ2-7; possibly TRBD1 for D (5 bases). In germline, CDR1 is KGHSH, CDR2 LQKENI. CDR3 size: 15 residues. V shed 2 bases and J shed 6 bases, with 17 bases lying between them. CDR3 nucleotides: TGTGCCAGCTCACCAGATCTGGCAGGGCTGTCCGAGCAGTACGTC. It yields the protein CASSPDLAGLSEQYV.

This clone was recorded many times. The chain joins TRBV7-9 to TRBJ2-3; possible D gene TRBD2, 5 bases. The V end was cut by 4 bases, the J end by 5 bases, with 16 bases between. The length of the CDR3 is 15 residues. The germline gives CDR1 SEHNR, CDR2 FQNEAQ (reference sequence). CDR3 bases: TGTGCCAGCAGCTCGGCGGGTGTCACGGGAGATACGCAGTATTTT. Its translation: CASSSAGVTGDTQYF.

In its sample, this clone was seen a few times. The chain carries TRBV21-1 and TRBJ2-5. TRBV21-1 is labeled a pseudogene. This CDR3 has 19 amino acids. The CDR3 here is CASSKQERQGGGGEETQYF. In DNA, the CDR3 is TGTGCCAGCAGCAAACAAGAGAGACAGGGAGGGGGAGGTGAAGAGACCCAGTACTTC.